Listed here is a single T cell receptor (beta chain). The antigen remains unidentified. This specimen comes from a study of identical twins. One entry per CDR3 protein results from TCRdb running MiXCR on the 5' RACE reads. The top ten hold more than 14% of the sample, which has approximately 230,000 distinct CDR3 sequences, approximately 7.1% seen once. Overall study findings and caveats: Modeled out-of-frame TCR alpha sharing in monozygotic twins fell below observed levels.

This CDR3 contains 19 residues. Germline V gene lookup returns CDR1 SNHLY and CDR2 FYNNEI. Trimming removed 7 bases from V and 0 bases from J, with 22 bases in between. The sample also formed part of further work on T cells expressing NK-cell markers.

Material for sequencing was CD8+ T cells sorted from blood. The chain recombines TRBV2 with TRBJ2-6; D not resolved. This TCR came from a woman aged 18-29 years in good health. The CDR3 nucleotides are TGTGCCAGCAATACTTTGGGGTCCCAACTCCTCTCTGGGGCCAACGTCCTGACTTTC. Protein sequence: CASNTLGSQLLSGANVLTF. Based on the CDR3 plus reference TRBV2 and TRBJ2-6, the full variable domain is EPEVTQTPSHQVTQMGQEVILRCVPISNHLYFYWYRQILGQKVEFLVSFYNNEISEKSEIFDDQFSVERPDGSNFTLKIRSTKLEDSAMYFCASNTLGSQLLSGANVLTFGAGSRLTVL.